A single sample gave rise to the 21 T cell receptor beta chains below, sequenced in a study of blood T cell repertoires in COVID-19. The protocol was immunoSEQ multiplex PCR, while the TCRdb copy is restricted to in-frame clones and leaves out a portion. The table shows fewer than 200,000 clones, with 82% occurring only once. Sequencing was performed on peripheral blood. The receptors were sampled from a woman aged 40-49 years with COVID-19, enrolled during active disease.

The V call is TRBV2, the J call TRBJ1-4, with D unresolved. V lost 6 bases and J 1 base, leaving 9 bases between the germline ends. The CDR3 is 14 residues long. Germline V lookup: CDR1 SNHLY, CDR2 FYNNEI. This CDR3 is CASSYTRTNEKLFF. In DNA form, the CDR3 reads TGTGCCAGCAGCTACACTAGAACTAATGAAAAACTGTTTTTT.

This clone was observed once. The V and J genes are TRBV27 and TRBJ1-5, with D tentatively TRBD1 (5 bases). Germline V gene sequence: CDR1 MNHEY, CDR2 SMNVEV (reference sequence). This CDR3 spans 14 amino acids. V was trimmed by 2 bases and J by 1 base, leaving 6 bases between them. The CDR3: CASSLAGSNQPQHF. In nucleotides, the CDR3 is TGTGCCAGCAGTTTAGCAGGGAGCAATCAGCCCCAGCATTTT.

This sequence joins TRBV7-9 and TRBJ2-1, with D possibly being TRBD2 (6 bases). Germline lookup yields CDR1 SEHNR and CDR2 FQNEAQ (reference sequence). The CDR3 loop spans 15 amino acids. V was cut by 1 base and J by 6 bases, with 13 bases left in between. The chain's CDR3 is CASSLGAGRFNEQFF. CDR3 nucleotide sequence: TGTGCCAGCAGCTTAGGGGCAGGGAGGTTCAATGAGCAGTTCTTC.

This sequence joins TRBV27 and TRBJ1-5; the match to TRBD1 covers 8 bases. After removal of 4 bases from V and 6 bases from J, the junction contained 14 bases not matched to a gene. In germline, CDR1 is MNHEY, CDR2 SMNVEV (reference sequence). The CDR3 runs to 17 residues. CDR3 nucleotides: TGTGCCAGCAGTTCCAGCCTAATGGACAGGGCCTTTCAGCCCCAGCATTTT. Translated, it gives CASSSSLMDRAFQPQHF.

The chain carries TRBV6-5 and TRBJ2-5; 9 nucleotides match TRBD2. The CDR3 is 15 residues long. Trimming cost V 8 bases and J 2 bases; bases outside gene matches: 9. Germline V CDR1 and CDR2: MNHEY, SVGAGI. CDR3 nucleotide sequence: TGTGCCAGCGCCCGGGGCGGGGGGGCGCAAGAGACCCAGTACTTC. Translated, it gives CASARGGGAQETQYF.

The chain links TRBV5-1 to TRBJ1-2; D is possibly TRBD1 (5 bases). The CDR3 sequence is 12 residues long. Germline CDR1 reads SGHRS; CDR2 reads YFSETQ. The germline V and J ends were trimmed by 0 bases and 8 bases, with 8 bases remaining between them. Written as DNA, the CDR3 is TGCGCCAGCAGCTTGGAAGGGGCAGGCTACACCTTC. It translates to CASSLEGAGYTF.

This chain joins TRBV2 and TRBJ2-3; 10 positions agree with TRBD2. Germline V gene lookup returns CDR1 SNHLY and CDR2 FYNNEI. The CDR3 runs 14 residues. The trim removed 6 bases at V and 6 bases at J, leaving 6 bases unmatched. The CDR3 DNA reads TGTGCCAGCAGGACGACTAGCGGGTCCGATACGCAGTATTTT. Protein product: CASRTTSGSDTQYF.

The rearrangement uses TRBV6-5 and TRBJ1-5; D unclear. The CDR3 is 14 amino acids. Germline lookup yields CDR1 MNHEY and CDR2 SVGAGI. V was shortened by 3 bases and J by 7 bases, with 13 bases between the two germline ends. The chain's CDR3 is CASSYTLGGQPQHF. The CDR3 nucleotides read TGTGCCAGCAGTTATACCCTTGGTGGCCAGCCCCAGCATTTT.

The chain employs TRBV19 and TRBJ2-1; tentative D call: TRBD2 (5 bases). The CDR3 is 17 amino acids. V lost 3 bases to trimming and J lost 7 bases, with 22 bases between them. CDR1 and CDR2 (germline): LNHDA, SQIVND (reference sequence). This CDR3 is CASSIVSSGRIGNEQFF. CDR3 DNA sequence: TGTGCCAGTAGTATTGTTTCCAGCGGAAGAATCGGGAATGAGCAGTTCTTC. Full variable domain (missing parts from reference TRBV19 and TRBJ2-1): DGGITQSPKYLFRKEGQNVTLSCEQNLNHDAMYWYRQDPGQGLRLIYYSQIVNDFQKGDIAEGYSVSREKKESFPLTVTSAQKNPTAFYLCASSIVSSGRIGNEQFFGPGTRLTVL.

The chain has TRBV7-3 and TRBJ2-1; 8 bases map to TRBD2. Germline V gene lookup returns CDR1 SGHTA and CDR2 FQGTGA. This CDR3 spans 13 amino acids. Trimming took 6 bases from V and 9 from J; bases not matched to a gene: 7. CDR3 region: CASSKQRESEQFF. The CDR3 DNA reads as TGTGCCAGCAGTAAACAGCGGGAGAGTGAGCAGTTCTTC. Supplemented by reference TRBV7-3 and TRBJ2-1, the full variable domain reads GAGVSQTPSNKVTEKGKYVELRCDPISGHTALYWYRQSLGQGPEFLIYFQGTGAADDSGLPNDRFFAVRPEGSVSTLKIQRTERGDSAVYLCASSKQRESEQFFGPGTRLTVL.

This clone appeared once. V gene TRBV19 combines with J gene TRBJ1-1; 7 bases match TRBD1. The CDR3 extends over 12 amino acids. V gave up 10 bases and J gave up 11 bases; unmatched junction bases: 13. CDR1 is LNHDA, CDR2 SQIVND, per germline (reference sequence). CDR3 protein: CATTKTGLVAFF. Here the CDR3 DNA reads TGTGCCACCACGAAGACAGGGCTCGTCGCTTTCTTT.

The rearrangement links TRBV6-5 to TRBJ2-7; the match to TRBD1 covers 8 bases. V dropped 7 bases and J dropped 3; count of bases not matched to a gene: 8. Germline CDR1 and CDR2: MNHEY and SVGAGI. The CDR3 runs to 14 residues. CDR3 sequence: CASKGQGGGYEQYF. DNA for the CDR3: TGTGCCAGCAAAGGACAGGGCGGAGGCTACGAGCAGTACTTC.

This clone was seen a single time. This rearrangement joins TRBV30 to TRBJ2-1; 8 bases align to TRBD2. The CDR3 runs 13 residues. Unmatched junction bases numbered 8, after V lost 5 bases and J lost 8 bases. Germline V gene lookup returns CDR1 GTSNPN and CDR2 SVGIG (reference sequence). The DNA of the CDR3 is TGTGCCTGGTGGTCGGGAGGGCCCTATGAGCAGTTCTTC. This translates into CAWWSGGPYEQFF.

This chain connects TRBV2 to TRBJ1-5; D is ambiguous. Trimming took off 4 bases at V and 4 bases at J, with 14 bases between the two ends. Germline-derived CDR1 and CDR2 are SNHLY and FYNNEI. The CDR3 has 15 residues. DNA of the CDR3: TGTGCCAGCAGTGTTGAGGGAGTGGGGAATCAGCCCCAGCATTTT. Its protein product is CASSVEGVGNQPQHF.

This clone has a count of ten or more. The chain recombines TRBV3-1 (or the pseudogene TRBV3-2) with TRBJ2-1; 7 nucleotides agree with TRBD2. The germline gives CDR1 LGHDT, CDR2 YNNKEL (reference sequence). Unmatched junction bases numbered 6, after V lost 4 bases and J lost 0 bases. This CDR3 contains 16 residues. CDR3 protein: CASSRRGSFSYNEQFF. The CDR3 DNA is TGTGCCAGCAGCCGACGCGGGAGTTTCTCCTACAATGAGCAGTTCTTC.

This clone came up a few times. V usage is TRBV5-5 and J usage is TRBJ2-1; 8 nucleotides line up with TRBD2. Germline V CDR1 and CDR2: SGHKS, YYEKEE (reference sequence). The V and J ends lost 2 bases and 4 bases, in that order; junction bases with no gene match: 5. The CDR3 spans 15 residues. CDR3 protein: CASSFTSGGYNEQFF. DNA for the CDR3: TGTGCCAGCAGCTTTACAAGCGGGGGTTACAATGAGCAGTTCTTC. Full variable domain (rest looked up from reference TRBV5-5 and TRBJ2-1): DAGVTQSPTHLIKTRGQQVTLRCSPISGHKSVSWYQQVLGQGPQFIFQYYEKEERGRGNFPDRFSARQFPNYSSELNVNALLLGDSALYLCASSFTSGGYNEQFFGPGTRLTVL.

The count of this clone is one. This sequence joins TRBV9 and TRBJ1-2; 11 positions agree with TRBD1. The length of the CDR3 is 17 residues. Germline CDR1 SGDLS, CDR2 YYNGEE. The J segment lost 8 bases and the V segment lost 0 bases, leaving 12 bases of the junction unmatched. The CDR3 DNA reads TGTGCCAGCAGCGTAGGTTCGACCCCCGGACAGGGGGCAGGCTACACCTTC. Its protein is CASSVGSTPGQGAGYTF.

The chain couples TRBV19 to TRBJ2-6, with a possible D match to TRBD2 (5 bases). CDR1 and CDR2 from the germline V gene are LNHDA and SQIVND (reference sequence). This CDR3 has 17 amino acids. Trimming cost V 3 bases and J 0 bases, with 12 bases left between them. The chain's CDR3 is CASSIGKTISGANVLTF. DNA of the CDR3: TGTGCCAGTAGTATCGGGAAAACCATCTCTGGGGCCAACGTCCTGACTTTC.

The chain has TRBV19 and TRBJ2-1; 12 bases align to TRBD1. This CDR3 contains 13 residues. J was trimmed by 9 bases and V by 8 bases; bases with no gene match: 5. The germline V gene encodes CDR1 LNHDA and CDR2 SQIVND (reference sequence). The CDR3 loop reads CASRDRGHGEQFF. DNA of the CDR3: TGTGCCAGTCGGGACAGGGGGCATGGTGAGCAGTTCTTC.

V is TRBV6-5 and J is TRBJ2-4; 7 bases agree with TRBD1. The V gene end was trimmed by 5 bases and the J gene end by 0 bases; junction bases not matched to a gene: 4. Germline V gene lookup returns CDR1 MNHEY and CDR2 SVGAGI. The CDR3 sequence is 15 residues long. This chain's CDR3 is CASSTDREAKNIQYF. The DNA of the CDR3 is TGTGCCAGCAGTACCGACAGGGAAGCCAAAAACATTCAGTACTTC.

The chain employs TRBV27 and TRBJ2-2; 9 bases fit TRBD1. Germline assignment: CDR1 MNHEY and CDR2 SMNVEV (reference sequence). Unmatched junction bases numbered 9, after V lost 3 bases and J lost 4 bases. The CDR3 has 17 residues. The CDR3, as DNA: TGTGCCAGCAGTTTTGGAAGGACAGGGGCTAGCACCGGGGAGCTGTTTTTT. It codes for CASSFGRTGASTGELFF.